This T cell receptor (beta chain) was sequenced in a study of CD8+CD57+ T cells in acquired aplastic anemia. Study-level background: Sorting CD4+ and CD8+ cells gave DNA averaging roughly 3.2 ug.

The CDR3 length is 15 residues. The V gene lost 3 bases and the J gene lost 3 bases, with 18 bases spanning the gap. Germline CDR1 is DFQATT and CDR2 is SNEGSKA (reference sequence). Investigators profiled TCR beta VDJ and CDR3 from genomic DNA template. TCRdb analysed the reads with MiXCR anew, one entry per CDR3 protein. The sample consists of approximately 200,000 distinct CDR3 sequences, approximately 57% of them appearing once. The rearrangement links TRBV20-1 to TRBJ2-7, with D unclear. Sequenced material: sorted CD4+, CD8+, or CD8+CD57+ T cells (not recorded which) from PBMCs. This TCR was recovered from a human donor in good health. The CDR3 region has the DNA TGCAGTGCTAGTCCGGGCCTAATAAAGGACTACGAGCAGTACTTC. This sequence encodes CSASPGLIKDYEQYF.